This TCR beta chain was captured by sequencing in a study of early T cells in non-severe SARS-CoV-2 infection. Turning to the study itself: RNA in bulk from unsorted whole blood was sequenced, and chains were unpaired.

Only a few counts were recorded for this clonotype. What it binds is unknown. Germline CDR1 SQVTM, CDR2 ANQGSEA. The ends were cut back, 5 bases at V and 4 bases at J, with 12 bases in the middle. This CDR3 is 13 amino acids long. Findings and limits, study-wide: VDJdb-based matching was biased toward anti-spike CD8 responses and missed private and CD4 specificities.

Unique molecular identifiers were affixed to single, distinct cDNA molecules. MiXCR, applied by TCRdb to the 5' RACE reads, yields one record per CDR3 protein. The table records 35,000 to 45,000 distinct CDR3 sequences, almost 5.5% of them present only once. This TCR was recovered from an adult who was a healthcare worker with PCR-confirmed SARS-CoV-2 infection or an uninfected control (not recorded which). Specimen: whole blood, collected at baseline. This chain links TRBV29-1 with TRBJ2-1; maybe TRBD1 (7 bases). The DNA of the CDR3 is TGCAGCGTTTCAGGGGGGCAGTACAATGAGCAGTTCTTC. Encoded protein: CSVSGGQYNEQFF.